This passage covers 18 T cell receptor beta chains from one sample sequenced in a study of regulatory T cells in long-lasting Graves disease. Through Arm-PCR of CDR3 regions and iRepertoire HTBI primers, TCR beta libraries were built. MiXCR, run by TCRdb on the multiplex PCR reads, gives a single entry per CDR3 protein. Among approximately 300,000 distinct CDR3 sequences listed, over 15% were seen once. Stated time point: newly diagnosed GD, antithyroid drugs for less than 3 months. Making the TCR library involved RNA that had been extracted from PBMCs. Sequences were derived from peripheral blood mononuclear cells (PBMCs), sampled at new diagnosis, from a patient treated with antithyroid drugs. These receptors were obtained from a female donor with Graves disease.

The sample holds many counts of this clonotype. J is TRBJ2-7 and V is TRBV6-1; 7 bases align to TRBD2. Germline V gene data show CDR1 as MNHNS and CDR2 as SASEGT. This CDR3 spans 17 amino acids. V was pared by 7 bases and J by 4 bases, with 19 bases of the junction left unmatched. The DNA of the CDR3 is TGTGCCAGCACCACACCCCCACATTGGGAGGGCCGTTACGAGCAGTACTTC. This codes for CASTTPPHWEGRYEQYF.

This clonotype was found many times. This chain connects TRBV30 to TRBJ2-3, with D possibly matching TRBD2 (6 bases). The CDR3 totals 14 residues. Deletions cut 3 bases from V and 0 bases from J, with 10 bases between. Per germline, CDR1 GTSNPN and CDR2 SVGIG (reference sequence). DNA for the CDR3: TGTGCCTGGAGCGCGGGGTCTAGCACAGATACGCAGTATTTT. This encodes CAWSAGSSTDTQYF.

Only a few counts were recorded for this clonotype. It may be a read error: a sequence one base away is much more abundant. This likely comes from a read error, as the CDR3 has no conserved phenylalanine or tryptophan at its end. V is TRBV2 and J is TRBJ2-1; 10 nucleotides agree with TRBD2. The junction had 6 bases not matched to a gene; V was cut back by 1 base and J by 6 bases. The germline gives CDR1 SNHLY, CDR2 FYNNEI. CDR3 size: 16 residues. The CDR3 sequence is CASSEVGLASRNEQFS. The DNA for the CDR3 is TGTGCCAGCAGTGAAGTGGGACTAGCGTCACGCAATGAGCAGTTCTCC.

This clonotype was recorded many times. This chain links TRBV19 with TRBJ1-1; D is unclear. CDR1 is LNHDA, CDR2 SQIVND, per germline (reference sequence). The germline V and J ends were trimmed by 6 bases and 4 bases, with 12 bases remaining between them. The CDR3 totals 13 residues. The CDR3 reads CASSLDRSTEAFF. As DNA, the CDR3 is TGTGCCAGTAGCCTCGACCGGAGCACTGAAGCTTTCTTT.

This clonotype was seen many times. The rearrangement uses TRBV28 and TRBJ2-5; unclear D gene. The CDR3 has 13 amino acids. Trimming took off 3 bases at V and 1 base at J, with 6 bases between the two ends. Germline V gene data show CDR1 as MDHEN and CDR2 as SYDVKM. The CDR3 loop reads CASSFWSQETQYF. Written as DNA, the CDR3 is TGTGCCAGCAGTTTTTGGAGCCAAGAGACCCAGTACTTC.

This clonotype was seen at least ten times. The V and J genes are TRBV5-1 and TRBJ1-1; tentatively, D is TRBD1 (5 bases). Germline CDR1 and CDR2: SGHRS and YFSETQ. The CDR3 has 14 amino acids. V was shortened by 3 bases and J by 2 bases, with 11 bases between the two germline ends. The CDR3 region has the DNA TGCGCCAGCAGCTCCTGGGGGGATAACACTGAAGCTTTCTTT. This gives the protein CASSSWGDNTEAFF.

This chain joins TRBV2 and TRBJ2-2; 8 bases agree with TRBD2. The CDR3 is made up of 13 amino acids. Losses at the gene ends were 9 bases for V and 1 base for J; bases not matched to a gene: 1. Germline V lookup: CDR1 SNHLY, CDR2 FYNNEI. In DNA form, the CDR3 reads TGTGCCAGGCTAGCGGGGAACACCGGGGAGCTGTTTTTT. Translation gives CARLAGNTGELFF.

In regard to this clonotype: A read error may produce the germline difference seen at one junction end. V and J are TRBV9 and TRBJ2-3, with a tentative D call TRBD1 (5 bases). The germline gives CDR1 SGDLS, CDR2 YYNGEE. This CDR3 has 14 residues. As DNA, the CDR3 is TGTGCCAGCAGCCCAGGGCATAACACAGATACGCGGTATTTT. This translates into CASSPGHNTDTRYF.

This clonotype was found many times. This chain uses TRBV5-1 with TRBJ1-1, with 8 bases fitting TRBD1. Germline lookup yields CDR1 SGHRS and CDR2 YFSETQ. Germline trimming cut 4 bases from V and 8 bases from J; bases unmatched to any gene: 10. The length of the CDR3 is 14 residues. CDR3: CASSPYGQGGEAFF. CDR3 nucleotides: TGCGCCAGCAGCCCCTACGGACAGGGAGGGGAAGCTTTCTTT.

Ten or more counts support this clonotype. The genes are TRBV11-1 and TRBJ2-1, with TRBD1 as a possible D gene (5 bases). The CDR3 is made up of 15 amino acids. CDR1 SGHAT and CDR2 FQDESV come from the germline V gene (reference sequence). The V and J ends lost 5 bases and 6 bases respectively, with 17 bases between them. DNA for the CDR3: TGTGCCAGCAGCCAGGCTCAGGGTTTGAGCAATGAGCAGTTCTTC. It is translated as CASSQAQGLSNEQFF.

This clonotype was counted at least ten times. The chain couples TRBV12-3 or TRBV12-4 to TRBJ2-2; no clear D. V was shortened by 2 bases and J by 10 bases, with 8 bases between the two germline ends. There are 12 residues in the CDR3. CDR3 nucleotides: TGTGCCAGCAGTTTAAACCGTGAGGAGCTGTTTTTT. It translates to CASSLNREELFF.

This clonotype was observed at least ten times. The CDR3 DNA follows: TGTGCCAGCAGTTCCCCGCGGCACTTCGCTAACTATGGCTACACCTTC. This codes for CASSSPRHFANYGYTF. The genes are TRBV6-5 and TRBJ1-2; D is unclear. The ends were cut back, 4 bases at V and 0 bases at J, with 15 bases in the middle. Looked up from germline, CDR1 is MNHEY and CDR2 is SVGAGI. The CDR3 sequence is 16 residues long.

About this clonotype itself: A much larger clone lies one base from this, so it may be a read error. The chain's CDR3 is CASSSTSSGEQYF. The CDR3 nucleotides read TGTGCCAGTAGTTCGACTTCATCAGGCGAGCAGTACTTC. J is TRBJ2-7 and V is TRBV19, with D hard to call. The length of the CDR3 is 13 residues. The V end lost 5 bases, the J end lost 6 bases, and 14 bases lay between the germline ends. Germline CDR1 reads LNHDA; CDR2 reads SQIVND (reference sequence).

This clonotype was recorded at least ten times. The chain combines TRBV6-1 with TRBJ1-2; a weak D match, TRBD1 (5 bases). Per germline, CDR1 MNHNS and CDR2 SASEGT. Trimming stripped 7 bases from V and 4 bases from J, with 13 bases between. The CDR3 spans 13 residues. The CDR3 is CASTEGLTYGYTF. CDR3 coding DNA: TGTGCCAGCACCGAGGGGTTGACCTATGGCTACACCTTC.

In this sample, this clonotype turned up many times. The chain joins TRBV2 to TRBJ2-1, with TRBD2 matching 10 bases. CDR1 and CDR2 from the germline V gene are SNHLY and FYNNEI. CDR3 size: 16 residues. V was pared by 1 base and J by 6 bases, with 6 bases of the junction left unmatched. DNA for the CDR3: TGTGCCAGCAGTGAAGTGGGACTAGCGTCACGCAATGAGCAGTTCTTC. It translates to CASSEVGLASRNEQFF.

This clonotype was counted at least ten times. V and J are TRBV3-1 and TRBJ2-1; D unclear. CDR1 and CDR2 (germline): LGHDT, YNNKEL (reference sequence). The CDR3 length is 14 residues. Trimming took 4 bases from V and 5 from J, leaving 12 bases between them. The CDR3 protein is CASSLGISNNEQFF. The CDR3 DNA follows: TGTGCCAGCAGCCTTGGTATAAGCAACAATGAGCAGTTCTTC.

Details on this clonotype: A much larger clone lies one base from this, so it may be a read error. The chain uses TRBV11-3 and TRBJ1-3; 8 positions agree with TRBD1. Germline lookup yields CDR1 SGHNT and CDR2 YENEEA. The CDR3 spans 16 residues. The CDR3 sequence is CVSSLGAGGTGNTIYF. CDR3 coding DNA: TGTGTCAGCAGCTTAGGGGCAGGGGGCACTGGAAACACCATATATTTT.

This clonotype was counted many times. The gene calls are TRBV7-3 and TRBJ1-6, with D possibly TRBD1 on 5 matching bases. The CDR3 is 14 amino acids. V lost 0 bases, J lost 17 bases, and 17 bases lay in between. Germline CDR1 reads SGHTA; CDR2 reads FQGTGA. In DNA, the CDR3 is TGTGCCAGCAGCTTAACGTATCGGACACCGGTTGTCCACTTT. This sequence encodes CASSLTYRTPVVHF.